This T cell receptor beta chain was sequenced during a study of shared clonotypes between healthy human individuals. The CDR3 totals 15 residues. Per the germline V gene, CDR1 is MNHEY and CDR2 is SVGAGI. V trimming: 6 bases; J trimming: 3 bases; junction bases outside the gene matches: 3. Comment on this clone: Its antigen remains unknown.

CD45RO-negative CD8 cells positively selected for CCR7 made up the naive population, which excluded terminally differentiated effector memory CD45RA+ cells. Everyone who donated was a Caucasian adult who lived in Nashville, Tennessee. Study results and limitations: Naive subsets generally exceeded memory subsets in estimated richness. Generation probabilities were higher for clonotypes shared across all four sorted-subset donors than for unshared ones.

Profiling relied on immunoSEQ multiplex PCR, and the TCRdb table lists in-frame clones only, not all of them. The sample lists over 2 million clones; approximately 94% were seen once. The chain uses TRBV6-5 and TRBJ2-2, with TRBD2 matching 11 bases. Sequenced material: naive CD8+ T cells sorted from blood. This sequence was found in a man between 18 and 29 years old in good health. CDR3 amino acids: CASRILAGDTGELFF. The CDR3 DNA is TGTGCCAGCAGGATACTAGCGGGAGACACCGGGGAGCTGTTTTTT.